One sample yielded the 15 T cell receptor beta chains listed below, sequenced in a study of blood T cell repertoires in COVID-19. Method: immunoSEQ multiplex PCR; TCRdb's copy keeps in-frame clones and lacks some. The data hold 97,000 or so clones, with more than 80% observed a single time. Sequenced input: peripheral blood. These receptors were collected from a human donor in a cohort sampled during active COVID-19.

The CDR3: CASSEALLGTGIYEQYF. CDR3 bases: TGTGCCAGCAGTGAAGCACTTCTTGGGACAGGGATATACGAGCAGTACTTC. The rearrangement links TRBV6-1 to TRBJ2-7, with 9 bases that match TRBD1. V lost 0 bases, J lost 4 bases, and 10 bases stayed unmatched. CDR3 length equals 17 residues. CDR1 and CDR2 (germline): MNHNS, SASEGT.

The chain has TRBV13 and TRBJ2-7, with D possibly TRBD2 on 6 matching bases. Germline loops: CDR1 PRHDT, CDR2 FYEKMQ (reference sequence). V was clipped by 1 base and J by 1 base, with 8 bases between them. CDR3 length equals 14 residues. The chain's CDR3 is CASSLAGLSYEQYF. The CDR3 DNA sequence: TGTGCCAGCAGCTTAGCCGGACTATCCTACGAGCAGTACTTC.

The gene calls are TRBV6-4 and TRBJ2-3, with TRBD2 as a possible D gene (5 bases). The CDR3 is 14 residues long. Per germline, CDR1 MRHNA and CDR2 SNTAGT. V shed 6 bases and J shed 5 bases, with 15 bases lying between them. Here the CDR3 reads CASSVGLYGDTQYF. The CDR3 nucleotides are TGTGCCAGCAGCGTCGGACTGTACGGAGATACGCAGTATTTT.

The J gene is TRBJ2-7, the V gene TRBV18; 9 bases map to TRBD1. V shed 5 bases, J shed 4 bases, and the junction held 3 bases outside the gene matches. Per germline, CDR1 KGHSH and CDR2 LQKENI. The CDR3 extends over 13 amino acids. CDR3 coding DNA: TGTGCCAGCTCAGCCGGGACAGGGTACGAGCAGTACTTC. This gives the protein CASSAGTGYEQYF.

The chain recombines TRBV29-1 with TRBJ2-7, with D perhaps TRBD2 (5 bases). This CDR3 region has 12 residues. The germline V gene encodes CDR1 SQVTM and CDR2 ANQGSEA. V was shortened by 5 bases and J by 5 bases, with 13 bases between the two germline ends. The CDR3 region is CSVRPRGNEQYF. In DNA, the CDR3 is TGCAGCGTTCGACCACGGGGAAACGAGCAGTACTTC.

This chain connects TRBV2 to TRBJ1-2; 8 nucleotides match TRBD1. The CDR3 has 14 amino acids. With V trimmed by 9 bases and J by 7 bases, 13 bases remained unmatched. In germline, CDR1 is SNHLY, CDR2 FYNNEI. Written as DNA, the CDR3 is TGTGCCAGTTCTTATCGACAGGGGAGCAGTGGCTACACCTTC. Its protein is CASSYRQGSSGYTF.

The chain links TRBV2 to TRBJ1-1; unclear D gene. The germline V gene has CDR1 SNHLY and CDR2 FYNNEI. The CDR3 runs to 14 residues. V shed 7 bases and J shed 5 bases, with 17 bases lying between them. In nucleotides, the CDR3 is TGTGCCAGCACTGATCGGGGAGCCGGGACTGAAGCTTTCTTT. This gives the protein CASTDRGAGTEAFF.

The J gene is TRBJ2-5, the V gene TRBV11-2, with a weak D call TRBD2 (6 bases). Germline lookup yields CDR1 SGHAT and CDR2 FQNNGV. This CDR3 contains 16 residues. The V end was cut by 4 bases, the J end by 1 base, with 16 bases between. DNA of the CDR3: TGTGCCAGCAGCTCACACCTCGTGGGGGGCCAAGAGACCCAGTACTTC. It codes for CASSSHLVGGQETQYF.

The chain links TRBV5-6 to TRBJ1-1; 7 bases map to TRBD1. Unmatched junction bases numbered 11, after V lost 4 bases and J lost 2 bases. Germline V gene sequence: CDR1 SGHDT, CDR2 YYEEEE. This CDR3 comprises 16 residues. The CDR3 reads CASSGLPGQKNTEAFF. The CDR3 nucleotides read TGTGCCAGCAGCGGCCTACCGGGACAGAAAAACACTGAAGCTTTCTTT.

Written as DNA, the CDR3 is TGTGCCAGCAGCGGCGGCCGACAGAACTATGGCTACACCTTC. Protein sequence: CASSGGRQNYGYTF. J is TRBJ1-2 and V is TRBV2; D is possibly TRBD1 (5 bases). In germline, CDR1 is SNHLY, CDR2 FYNNEI. V lost 6 bases to trimming and J lost 2 bases, with 13 bases between them. The CDR3 runs 14 residues.

This sequence joins TRBV7-9 and TRBJ2-3; 9 nucleotides align to TRBD2. This CDR3 spans 16 amino acids. With V trimmed by 10 bases and J by 3 bases, 14 bases remained unmatched. CDR1 and CDR2 from the germline V gene are SEHNR and FQNEAQ (reference sequence). CDR3 sequence: CATNPGLAYATDTQYF. In DNA form, the CDR3 reads TGTGCCACCAATCCGGGACTAGCCTACGCAACAGATACGCAGTATTTT. Full variable domain (outside the CDR3, taken from reference TRBV7-9 and TRBJ2-3): DTGVSQNPRHKITKRGQNVTFRCDPISEHNRLYWYRQTLGQGPEFLTYFQNEAQLEKSRLLSDRFSAERPKGSFSTLEIQRTEQGDSAMYLCATNPGLAYATDTQYFGPGTRLTVL.

This clone turned up a few times. V is TRBV28 and J is TRBJ1-2; TRBD1 matches at 8 bases. The CDR3 sequence is 14 residues long. V gave up 6 bases and J gave up 0 bases; unmatched junction bases: 3. Germline V CDR1 and CDR2: MDHEN, SYDVKM. CDR3 nucleotides: TGTGCCAGCAGCTGGACAGGGACTAACTATGGCTACACCTTC. This encodes CASSWTGTNYGYTF.

This sequence joins TRBV6-5 and TRBJ1-2; TRBD1 is a possible D gene (6 bases). V lost 10 bases and J 8 bases, leaving 17 bases between the germline ends. CDR1 is MNHEY and CDR2 is SVGAGI in the germline V gene. This CDR3 has 12 residues. The CDR3 protein is CATTTGMRGYTF. The CDR3 nucleotides are TGTGCCACCACAACAGGGATGCGCGGCTACACCTTC.

The rearrangement joins TRBV19 to TRBJ2-5, with 12 bases identical to TRBD2. This CDR3 is built from 18 residues. Germline V gene sequence: CDR1 LNHDA, CDR2 SQIVND (reference sequence). V was pared by 0 bases and J by 5 bases, with 10 bases of the junction left unmatched. CDR3 nucleotides: TGTGCCAGTAGTATAGATCATGCTAGCGGGGGGGCTTGGGAGACCCAGTACTTC. Protein: CASSIDHASGGAWETQYF.

The V call is TRBV28, the J call TRBJ1-5, with D perhaps matching TRBD1 (5 bases). CDR3 length: 15 residues. CDR1 is MDHEN and CDR2 is SYDVKM in the germline V gene. V lost 5 bases, J lost 9 bases, and 20 bases lay in between. CDR3 sequence reads: CASSPPAVTGWPQHF. CDR3 nucleotide sequence: TGTGCCAGCAGTCCCCCGGCGGTTACAGGTTGGCCCCAGCATTTT. Filled out from reference TRBV28 and TRBJ1-5, the complete variable domain reads DVKVTQSSRYLVKRTGEKVFLECVQDMDHENMFWYRQDPGLGLRLIYFSYDVKMKEKGDIPEGYSVSREKKERFSLILESASTNQTSMYLCASSPPAVTGWPQHFGDGTRLSIL.